This passage covers 2 T cell receptor beta chains from one sample sequenced in a study of T cells in Graves' hyperthyroidism and ophthalmopathy. Authors of the study amplified TCR beta CDR3 regions from RNA transcripts. A set of HTBI primers served as the primers for a first-round RT-PCR of the TCR CDR3. TCRdb itself ran the multiplex PCR reads through MiXCR, one entry per CDR3 protein. This table has fewer than 800,000 distinct CDR3 sequences, roughly 17% appearing once. Specimen: blood. The source is a man between 18 and 35 years old with Graves' hyperthyroidism.

This clonotype was recorded at least ten times. The genes are TRBV5-1 and TRBJ2-1; maybe TRBD1 (5 bases). This CDR3 spans 13 amino acids. Germline V CDR1 and CDR2: SGHRS, YFSETQ. V gave up 4 bases and J gave up 5 bases, with 10 bases separating them. CDR3 amino acids: CASSTTGDNEQFF. Here the CDR3 DNA reads TGCGCCAGCAGCACAACAGGAGACAATGAGCAGTTCTTC.

This clonotype has just a few counts. The chain is built from TRBV20-1 and TRBJ2-1, with 7 bases identical to TRBD1. Germline V gene data show CDR1 as DFQATT and CDR2 as SNEGSKA (reference sequence). J lost 4 bases, V lost 6 bases, and 6 bases had no gene match. The CDR3 totals 13 residues. The CDR3 DNA is TGCAGTGCAGAGACAGGGCGGTACAATGAGCAGTTCTTC. Protein: CSAETGRYNEQFF.